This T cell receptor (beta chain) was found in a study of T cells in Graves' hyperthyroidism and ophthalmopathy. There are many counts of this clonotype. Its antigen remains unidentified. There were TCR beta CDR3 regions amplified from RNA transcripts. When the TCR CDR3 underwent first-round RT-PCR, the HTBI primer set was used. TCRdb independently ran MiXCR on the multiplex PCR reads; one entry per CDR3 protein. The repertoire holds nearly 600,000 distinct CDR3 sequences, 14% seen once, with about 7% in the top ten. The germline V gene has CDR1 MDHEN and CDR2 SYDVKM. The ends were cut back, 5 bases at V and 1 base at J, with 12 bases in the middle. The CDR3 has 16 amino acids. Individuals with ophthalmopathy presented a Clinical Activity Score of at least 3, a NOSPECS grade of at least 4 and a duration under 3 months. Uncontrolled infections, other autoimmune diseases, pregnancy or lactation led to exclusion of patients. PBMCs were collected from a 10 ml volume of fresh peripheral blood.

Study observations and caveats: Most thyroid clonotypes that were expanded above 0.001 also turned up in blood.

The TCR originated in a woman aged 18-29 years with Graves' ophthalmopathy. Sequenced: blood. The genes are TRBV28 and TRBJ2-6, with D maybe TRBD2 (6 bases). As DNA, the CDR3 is TGTGCCAGCAGTCCGGGGGTGGTTTCTGGGGCCAACGTCCTGACTTTC. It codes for CASSPGVVSGANVLTF.